The clone carrying this T cell receptor (beta chain) was seen many times. Antigen: not known. There are 14 residues in the CDR3. V gave up 6 bases and J gave up 5 bases, with 17 bases separating them. With iRepertoire HTBI primers and Arm-PCR of CDR3 regions, TCR beta libraries were built. TCRdb fed the multiplex PCR reads into MiXCR, producing one record per CDR3 protein. This sample has hundreds of thousands of distinct CDR3 sequences; around 20% occur once, and the top ten carry under 25%. Time point specified: persistent/refractory GD, antithyroid drugs over 5 years with positive TRAb. With RNA extracted from PBMCs as input, the TCR library was made. Peripheral blood, around 9.7 milliliters per patient, was collected in EDTA tubes. These data come from a study of regulatory T cells in long-lasting Graves disease. Whole-study results and caveats: With persistent disease, TRBV28, TRBJ1-2 and TRBJ2-5 were the favored segments. Samples came from peripheral blood alone, without thyroid tissue.

This receptor was obtained from a female donor with Graves disease. The J gene is TRBJ2-7, the V gene TRBV12-3 or TRBV12-4; D tentatively fits TRBD1 or TRBD2 (6 bases each). Sequencing used peripheral blood mononuclear cells (PBMCs), obtained when the disease was refractory, from a patient treated with antithyroid drugs. The CDR3 coding sequence is TGTGCCAGCAGCCCTGGGGGGCGCAGCAACGAGCAGTACTTC. This gives the protein CASSPGGRSNEQYF.